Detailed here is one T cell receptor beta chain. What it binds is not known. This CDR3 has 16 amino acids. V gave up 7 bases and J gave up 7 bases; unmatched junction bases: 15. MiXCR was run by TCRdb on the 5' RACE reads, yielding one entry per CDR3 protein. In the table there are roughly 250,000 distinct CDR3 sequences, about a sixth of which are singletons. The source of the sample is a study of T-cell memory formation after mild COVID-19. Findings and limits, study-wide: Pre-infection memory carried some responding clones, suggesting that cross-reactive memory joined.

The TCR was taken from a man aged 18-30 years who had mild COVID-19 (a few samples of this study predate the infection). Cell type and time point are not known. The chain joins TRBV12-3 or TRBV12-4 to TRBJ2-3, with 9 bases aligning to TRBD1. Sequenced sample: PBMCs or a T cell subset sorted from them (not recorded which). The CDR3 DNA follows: TGTGCCAGCACCCTTTCACCCGGGACAGGGAGGAATACGCAGTATTTT. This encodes CASTLSPGTGRNTQYF.